These 17 T cell receptor beta chains were all obtained from the same sample, sequenced in a study of cytomegalovirus exposure and HLA in healthy donors. This PCR relied on a set of 60 Vbeta primers and 13 Jbeta primers. Only in-frame clones appear in the TCRdb table, and some are missing; sequencing was by immunoSEQ multiplex PCR. The profile shows 150,000 or so clones, around two thirds of them singletons. Material: PBMCs. The origin of the receptors is a man aged 25-45 years in good health and CMV-seropositive.

The gene calls are TRBV6-1 and TRBJ2-7, with unresolved D. The CDR3 consists of 14 residues. Trimming pared 1 base from V and 0 bases from J, leaving 7 bases between. The V gene's germline CDR1 is MNHNS and CDR2 SASEGT. CDR3 in amino acids: CASSEDRISYEQYF. The CDR3 coding sequence is TGTGCCAGCAGTGAAGACAGAATCTCCTACGAGCAGTACTTC.

The V call is TRBV27, the J call TRBJ1-1, with D possibly matching TRBD1 (6 bases). The CDR3 sequence is 13 residues long. Germline values: CDR1 MNHEY, CDR2 SMNVEV (reference sequence). Between the trimmed V and J ends, which lost 2 bases and 7 bases, there was a span of 11 bases. CDR3 region: CASSLRDIDEAFF. CDR3 in DNA: TGTGCCAGCAGTTTAAGGGACATTGATGAAGCTTTCTTT.

V usage is TRBV2 and J usage is TRBJ1-4; TRBD1 might be the D (6 bases). The CDR3 length is 14 residues. Germline V gene lookup returns CDR1 SNHLY and CDR2 FYNNEI. Trimming took off 5 bases at V and 10 bases at J, with 17 bases between the two ends. The CDR3 nucleotides are TGTGCCAGCAGTACACAGGGCCCGGCGGGAAAACTGTTTTTT. Its translation: CASSTQGPAGKLFF.

CDR3 amino acids: CASSSYPQGPYEQYF. The CDR3 bases are TGTGCCAGCAGTTCTTATCCTCAGGGCCCCTACGAGCAGTACTTC. This chain links TRBV27 with TRBJ2-7; a possible D gene is TRBD1 (5 bases). CDR1 is MNHEY and CDR2 is SMNVEV in the germline V gene (reference sequence). The ends were cut back, 4 bases at V and 2 bases at J, with 15 bases in the middle. CDR3 length: 15 residues.

J is TRBJ2-7 and V is TRBV7-9; D call uncertain. The CDR3 runs to 15 residues. Per the germline V gene, CDR1 is SEHNR and CDR2 is FQNEAQ (reference sequence). The ends were cut back, 5 bases at V and 3 bases at J, with 17 bases in the middle. For the CDR3, the DNA is TGTGCCAGCAGCCCAGTCCAGATAACCGACTACGAGCAGTACTTC. Protein product: CASSPVQITDYEQYF.

This clone was seen more than once but under ten times. The rearrangement uses TRBV10-3 and TRBJ2-7, with TRBD1 identical over 11 bases. The CDR3 consists of 12 residues. Losses at the gene ends were 9 bases for V and 7 bases for J; bases not matched to a gene: 5. Germline lookup yields CDR1 ENHRY and CDR2 SYGVKD. CDR3: CAMGQGEGEQYF. In nucleotides, the CDR3 is TGTGCCATGGGACAGGGGGAAGGGGAGCAGTACTTC.

The J gene is TRBJ1-1, the V gene TRBV19; D is unclear. This CDR3 spans 13 amino acids. V was shortened by 6 bases and J by 14 bases, with 22 bases between the two germline ends. Germline loops: CDR1 LNHDA, CDR2 SQIVND (reference sequence). CDR3 nucleotide sequence: TGTGCCAGTAGCGCGGCCGGGATTTCCCAACTCTTCTTT. Its protein is CASSAAGISQLFF.

The chain recombines TRBV19 with TRBJ1-2, with unresolved D. Between the trimmed V and J ends, which lost 3 bases and 8 bases, there was a span of 13 bases. Looked up from germline, CDR1 is LNHDA and CDR2 is SQIVND (reference sequence). The CDR3 contains 13 residues. The chain's CDR3 is CASSIGPWEGYTF. CDR3 bases: TGTGCCAGTAGTATTGGTCCCTGGGAGGGCTACACCTTC.

This clone was found once. Mismatch with germline at one junction end may stem from a read error. This chain links TRBV6-5 with TRBJ1-5; D unresolved. Germline values: CDR1 MNHEY, CDR2 SVGAGI. This CDR3 has 16 residues. This CDR3 reads CASSHSRVPEGQPQHF. In nucleotides, the CDR3 is TGTGCCAGCAGTCACTCTCGGGTCCCGGAGGGTCAGCCCCAGCATTTT.

The chain joins TRBV5-4 to TRBJ2-7, with 7 bases aligning to TRBD2. This CDR3 has 14 residues. Germline V gene lookup returns CDR1 SGHNT and CDR2 YYREEE (reference sequence). Unmatched junction bases numbered 7, after V lost 2 bases and J lost 5 bases. DNA for the CDR3: TGTGCCAGCAGCTTAGCGGGAAGAATCGACGAGCAGTACTTC. Translated, it gives CASSLAGRIDEQYF.

J is TRBJ2-7 and V is TRBV29-1; 7 bases fit TRBD1. The V segment lost 5 bases and the J segment 3 bases; nucleotides outside the gene matches: 7. Germline V lookup: CDR1 SQVTM, CDR2 ANQGSEA. CDR3 length: 13 residues. Here the CDR3 reads CSVSDRISYEQYF. The CDR3, as DNA: TGCAGCGTTTCGGACAGGATTAGCTACGAGCAGTACTTC.

V usage is TRBV27 and J usage is TRBJ2-1; TRBD1 might be the D (5 bases). The length of the CDR3 is 18 residues. Trimming pared 3 bases from V and 10 bases from J, leaving 28 bases between. CDR1 and CDR2 from the germline V gene are MNHEY and SMNVEV (reference sequence). The CDR3 nucleotides are TGTGCCAGCAGTTTCTCCAGGATGATTAGGGGTTCACAGGAAGAGCAGTTCTTC. This encodes CASSFSRMIRGSQEEQFF.

This clone was recorded a few times. The chain carries TRBV6-7 and TRBJ1-2; D might be TRBD1 (5 bases). TRBV6-7 has ORF status, its function being uncertain. Trimming took 4 bases from V and 4 from J, leaving 13 bases between them. The CDR3 consists of 14 residues. For the CDR3, the DNA is TGTGCCAGCAGTTTTTACAGGATTGCCTATGGCTACACCTTC. Translating it yields CASSFYRIAYGYTF.

As for this clone: The junction and the germline gene differ at one end; a read error may be behind it. This specimen includes other DNA sequences encoding the same CDR3. V and J are TRBV29-1 and TRBJ1-1, with D tentatively TRBD1 (5 bases). The CDR3 sequence is 14 residues long. CDR1 is SQVTM, CDR2 ANQGSEA, per germline. The CDR3: CSVDTDGGYTEAFF. Here the CDR3 DNA reads TGCAGCGTTGATACTGACGGGGGGTACACTGAGGCTTTCTTT.

The J gene is TRBJ2-5, the V gene TRBV4-1; 10 nucleotides line up with TRBD2. The tail of the sequence fits TRBJ2-7 better, so the J call may be wrong. Per the germline V gene, CDR1 is MGHRA and CDR2 is YSYEKL. The CDR3 is 16 amino acids. CDR3 region: CASSQEASGSIYEQYF. DNA for the CDR3: TGCGCCAGCAGCCAAGAGGCTAGCGGGAGTATTTACGAGCAGTACTTC.

This sequence joins TRBV7-2 and TRBJ2-7; D may be TRBD2 (6 bases). The CDR3 extends over 16 amino acids. V was pared by 4 bases and J by 3 bases, with 19 bases between. The germline V gene encodes CDR1 SGHTA and CDR2 FQGNSA. CDR3 region: CASSSNLLAPNYEQYF. The CDR3 nucleotides are TGTGCCAGCAGCTCTAACCTCCTAGCGCCGAACTACGAGCAGTACTTC. Full variable domain (outside the CDR3, taken from reference TRBV7-2 and TRBJ2-7): GAGVSQSPSNKVTEKGKDVELRCDPISGHTALYWYRQSLGQGLEFLIYFQGNSAPDKSGLPSDRFSAERTGGSVSTLTIQRTQQEDSAVYLCASSSNLLAPNYEQYFGPGTRLTVT.

The chain has TRBV2 and TRBJ2-3; D remains unclear. Germline V gene sequence: CDR1 SNHLY, CDR2 FYNNEI. Trimming removed 0 bases from V and 0 bases from J, with 10 bases in between. CDR3 size: 16 residues. CDR3 in DNA: TGTGCCAGCAGTGAAGCGCTGCTAGTAAGCACAGATACGCAGTATTTT. Its protein product is CASSEALLVSTDTQYF.